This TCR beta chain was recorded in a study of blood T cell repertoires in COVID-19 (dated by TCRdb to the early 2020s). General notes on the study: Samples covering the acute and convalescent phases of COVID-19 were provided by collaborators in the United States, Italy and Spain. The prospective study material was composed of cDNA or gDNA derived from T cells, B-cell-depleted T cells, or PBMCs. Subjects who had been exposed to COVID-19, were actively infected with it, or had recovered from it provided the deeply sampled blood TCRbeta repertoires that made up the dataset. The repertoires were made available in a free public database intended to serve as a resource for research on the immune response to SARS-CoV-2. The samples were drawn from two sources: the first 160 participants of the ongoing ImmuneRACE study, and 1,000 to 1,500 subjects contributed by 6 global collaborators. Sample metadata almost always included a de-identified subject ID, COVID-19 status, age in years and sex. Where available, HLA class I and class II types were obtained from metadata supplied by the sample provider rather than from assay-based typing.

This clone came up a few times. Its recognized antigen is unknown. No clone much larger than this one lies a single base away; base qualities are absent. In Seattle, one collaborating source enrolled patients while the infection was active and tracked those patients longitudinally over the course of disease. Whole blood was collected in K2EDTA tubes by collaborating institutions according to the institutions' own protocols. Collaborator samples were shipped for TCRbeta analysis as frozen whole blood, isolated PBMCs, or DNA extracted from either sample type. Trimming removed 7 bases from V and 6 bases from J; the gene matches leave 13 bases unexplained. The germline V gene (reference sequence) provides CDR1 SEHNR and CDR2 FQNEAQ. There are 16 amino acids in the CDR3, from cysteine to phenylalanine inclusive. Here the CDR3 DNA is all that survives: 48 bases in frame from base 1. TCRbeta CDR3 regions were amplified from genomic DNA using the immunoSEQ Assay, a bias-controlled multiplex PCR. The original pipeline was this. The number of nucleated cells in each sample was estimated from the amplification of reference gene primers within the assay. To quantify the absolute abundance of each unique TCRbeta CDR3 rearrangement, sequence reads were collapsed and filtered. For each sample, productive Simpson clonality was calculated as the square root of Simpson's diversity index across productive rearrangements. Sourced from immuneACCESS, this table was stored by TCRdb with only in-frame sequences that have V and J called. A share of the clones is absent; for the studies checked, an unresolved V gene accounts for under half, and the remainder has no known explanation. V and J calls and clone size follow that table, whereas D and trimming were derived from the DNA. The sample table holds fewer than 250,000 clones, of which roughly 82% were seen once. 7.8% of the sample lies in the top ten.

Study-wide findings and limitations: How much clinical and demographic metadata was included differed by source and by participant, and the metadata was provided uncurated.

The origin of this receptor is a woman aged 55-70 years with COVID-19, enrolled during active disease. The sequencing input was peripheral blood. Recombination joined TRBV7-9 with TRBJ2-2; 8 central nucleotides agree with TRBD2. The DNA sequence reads TGTGCCAGCACCCCGTGGCGGGGGGCGATGGCCGGGGAGCTGTTTTTT. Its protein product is CASTPWRGAMAGELFF.